This TCR beta chain appears in the sequencing data of a study of T-cell reconstitution after alpha-beta-depleted transplantation in children (TCRdb year 2016). About the study as a whole: T-cell immune reconstitution after TCRalphabeta/CD19-depleted allogeneic hematopoietic cell transplantation in children was quantitatively tracked in the study by means of TCR repertoire profiling.

Libraries were built with PCR. This sample was sequenced with an Illumina HiSeq 2500. Molecular barcoding was employed in the preparation of TCR libraries, with unique molecular identifiers being used to normalize TCRbeta repertoire quantification. TCRdb reworked the public reads: Q25 trimming with fastp, MiXCR clone assembly, productive beta chains retained. Here each entry gathers all rows of one CDR3 protein and keeps the most common genes and DNA. The sample profile shows 640,000 or so distinct CDR3 sequences; approximately 17% of them were found once. The ten largest clonotypes hold 1.1% of the sample. Of note for this clonotype: It has no known antigen specificity. No much larger clone is present one base from it, and per-base qualities are unavailable.

From the cysteine up to the phenylalanine, the CDR3 has a length of 16 residues. Only CDR3 DNA is held: 48 bases, read in frame from base 1. Per the germline V gene, MDHEN is the CDR1 and SYDVKM is the CDR2. The V end loses 6 bases and the J end loses 0 bases, and a stretch of 14 bases separates them. The specimen was PBMCs from the stem cell graft donor, collected from the stem cell graft. Recombination linked TRBV28 to TRBJ1-4; the D region possibly corresponds to TRBD1 (5 bases align). The sequence was collected from a human donor who donated a stem cell graft to a child with acute myeloid leukemia. CDR3 sequence: CASSRSGTATNEKLFF. The DNA is as follows: TGTGCCAGCAGCCGGTCCGGGACGGCAACTAATGAAAAACTGTTTTTT.